This T cell receptor beta chain was sequenced for a study of Graves' ophthalmopathy and Graves' hyperthyroidism. The CDR3 is 14 residues long. Per the germline V gene, CDR1 is MRHNA and CDR2 is SNTAGT. The V and J ends lost 3 bases and 2 bases, in that order; junction bases with no gene match: 2. Amplification of TCR beta CDR3 regions used RNA transcripts. HTBI primers primed a first-round RT-PCR, and a second-round multiplex PCR followed. One entry per CDR3 protein results from TCRdb running MiXCR on the multiplex PCR reads. The table includes about 180,000 distinct CDR3 sequences, over 35% detected once. Each donor who had ophthalmopathy showed moderate-to-severe activity, a CAS of ≥3, a NOSPECS of ≥4, and a duration under 3 months.

The source of this sequence is a woman aged 40 to 49 with Graves' ophthalmopathy. The chain links TRBV6-4 to TRBJ2-3; TRBD1 agrees at 7 bases. The sample consisted of peripheral blood. The chain's CDR3 is CASSEGQPTDTQYF. The DNA of the CDR3 is TGTGCCAGCAGTGAGGGACAGCCCACAGATACGCAGTATTTT.